These 5 T cell receptor beta chains share one sample of origin, sequenced in a study of OX40 agonist ivuxolimab in advanced cancers. Here immunoSEQ multiplex PCR was the method, and the copy in TCRdb shows in-frame clones only, minus some. This sample has about 150,000 clones, with 85% to 95% found just once. The material was CD4+ or CD8+ T cells sorted from blood, obtained in a trial of the OX40 agonist ivuxolimab. The receptors stem from an adult with an advanced solid tumor such as melanoma, head and neck, liver or kidney cancer.

The CDR3, as DNA: TGTGCCAGCAGCCAGAGTAGAAATAGCAATCAGCCCCAGCATTTT. Protein product: CASSQSRNSNQPQHF. The rearrangement uses TRBV4-2 and TRBJ1-5; D not certain. V was clipped by 3 bases and J by 0 bases, with 9 bases between them. The germline gives CDR1 LGHNA, CDR2 YNFKEQ. This CDR3 is built from 15 residues.

The chain recombines TRBV28 with TRBJ2-6; D unclear. V shed 5 bases and J shed 0 bases, with 20 bases lying between them. This CDR3 is 19 amino acids long. Germline assignment: CDR1 MDHEN and CDR2 SYDVKM. CDR3 DNA: TGTGCCAGCAGTGCCCTTCGGAAGAATCCGATCTCTGGGGCCAACGTCCTGACTTTC. It is translated as CASSALRKNPISGANVLTF.

The chain employs TRBV7-3 and TRBJ2-1; 13 bases line up with TRBD2. There are 16 residues in the CDR3. The V gene's germline CDR1 is SGHTA and CDR2 FQGTGA. V dropped 4 bases and J dropped 3; count of bases not matched to a gene: 3. The chain's CDR3 is CASSSGLAGNYNEQFF. CDR3 in DNA: TGTGCCAGCAGCTCGGGACTAGCGGGAAACTACAATGAGCAGTTCTTC. Filled out from reference TRBV7-3 and TRBJ2-1, the complete variable domain reads GAGVSQTPSNKVTEKGKYVELRCDPISGHTALYWYRQSLGQGPEFLIYFQGTGAADDSGLPNDRFFAVRPEGSVSTLKIQRTERGDSAVYLCASSSGLAGNYNEQFFGPGTRLTVL.

This clone was recorded once. This rearrangement joins TRBV2 to TRBJ2-5, with 7 positions matching TRBD1. CDR1 is SNHLY and CDR2 is FYNNEI in the germline V gene. The V segment lost 3 bases and the J segment 6 bases; nucleotides outside the gene matches: 7. The CDR3 length is 14 residues. CDR3 sequence: CASSDHRGSKTQYF. The CDR3 DNA sequence: TGTGCCAGCAGTGACCACAGGGGTTCCAAGACCCAGTACTTC.

J is TRBJ2-1 and V is TRBV18; 10 bases fit TRBD2. J gave up 4 bases and V 2 bases, and 8 bases lay outside the gene matches. CDR3 length: 17 residues. The germline CDR1 and CDR2 sequences are KGHSH and LQKENI. CDR3 nucleotide sequence: TGTGCCAGCTCACCAAACTTATTAGCGGGAGGTTACAATGAGCAGTTCTTC. Translated, it gives CASSPNLLAGGYNEQFF. The complete variable domain, with remaining parts taken from reference TRBV18 and TRBJ2-1, reads NAGVMQNPRHLVRRRGQEARLRCSPMKGHSHVYWYRQLPEEGLKFMVYLQKENIIDESGMPKERFSAEFPKEGPSILRIQQVVRGDSAAYFCASSPNLLAGGYNEQFFGPGTRLTVL.